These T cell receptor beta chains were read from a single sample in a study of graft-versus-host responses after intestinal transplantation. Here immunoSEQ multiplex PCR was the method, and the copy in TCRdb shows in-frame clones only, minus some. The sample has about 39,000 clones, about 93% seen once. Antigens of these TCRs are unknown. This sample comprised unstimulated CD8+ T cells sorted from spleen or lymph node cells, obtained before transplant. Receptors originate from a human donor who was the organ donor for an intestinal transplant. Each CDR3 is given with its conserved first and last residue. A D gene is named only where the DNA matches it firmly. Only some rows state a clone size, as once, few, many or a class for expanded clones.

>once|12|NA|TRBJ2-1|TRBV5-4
TGTGCCAGCAGCCATACCGACAATGAGCAGTTCTTC
CASSHTDNEQFF
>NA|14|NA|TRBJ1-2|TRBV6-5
TGTGCCAGCAGTTACTCCGGCATTAACTATGGCTACACCTTC
CASSYSGINYGYTF
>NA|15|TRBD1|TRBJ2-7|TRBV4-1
TGCGCCAGCAGCCAAGATGGGACAGTTGGCCACGAGCAGTACTTC
CASSQDGTVGHEQYF
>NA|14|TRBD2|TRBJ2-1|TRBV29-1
TGCAGCGCCCCGCTTCGGGGGGTAAACAATGAGCAGTTCTTC
CSAPLRGVNNEQFF
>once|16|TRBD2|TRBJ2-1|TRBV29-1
TGCAGCGTTGACGGGACTAGCGGGAGATCCTACAATGAGCAGTTCTTC
CSVDGTSGRSYNEQFF
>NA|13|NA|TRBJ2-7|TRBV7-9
TGTGCCAGCAGCCACGGACAGGCGGGGGAGCAGTACTTC
CASSHGQAGEQYF
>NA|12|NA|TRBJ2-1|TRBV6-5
TGTGCCAGCAGTTACGGGGCCAATGAGCAGTTCTTC
CASSYGANEQFF
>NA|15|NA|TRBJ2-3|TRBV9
TGTGCCAGCAGCCCCATCAGGCGACGCACAGATACGCAGTATTTT
CASSPIRRRTDTQYF
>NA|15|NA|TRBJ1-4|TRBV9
TGTGCCAGCAGCGCCTCAGGGGCAACTAATGAAAAACTGTTTTTT
CASSASGATNEKLFF
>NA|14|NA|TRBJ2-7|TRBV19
TGTGCCAGTAGTCCCGGGACGGGCACTTACGAGCAGTACTTC
CASSPGTGTYEQYF
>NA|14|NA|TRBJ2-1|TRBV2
TGTGCCAGCAGCGGGCTCTCGGGGTACAATGAGCAGTTCTTC
CASSGLSGYNEQFF
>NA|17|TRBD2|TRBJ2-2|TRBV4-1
TGCGCCAGCAGCCCTCCAACAACTAGCGGGCAGACCGGGGAGCTGTTTTTT
CASSPPTTSGQTGELFF
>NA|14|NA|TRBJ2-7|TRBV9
TGTGCCAGCAGCGTCTTCGGGGATAGGGACGAGCAGTACTTC
CASSVFGDRDEQYF
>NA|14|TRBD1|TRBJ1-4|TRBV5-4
TGTGCCAGCTCTCGGACAGGCCGGGGGGAAAAACTGTTTTTT
CASSRTGRGEKLFF
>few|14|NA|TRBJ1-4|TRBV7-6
TGTGCCAGCAGCTTAGGGGGGACTAATGAAAAACTGTTTTTT
CASSLGGTNEKLFF
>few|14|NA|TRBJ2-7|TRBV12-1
TGTGCCAGCAGCTCCCCTCAGCAGACCTACGAGCAGTACTTC
CASSSPQQTYEQYF
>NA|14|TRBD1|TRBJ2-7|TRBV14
TGTGCCAGCAGCCACCCGGGACAGGGCTACGAGCAGTACTTC
CASSHPGQGYEQYF
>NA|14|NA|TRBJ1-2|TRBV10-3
TGTGCCATCAGTACAAAGGGGGCTAACTATGGCTACACCTTC
CAISTKGANYGYTF